This T cell receptor beta chain originates from a study of cytomegalovirus exposure and HLA in healthy donors. Whole-study findings and limits: Reportedly, TCR beta sequences accurately predicted HLA-A and HLA-B alleles in most subjects. Among TCR beta chains, those listed as cytomegalovirus-associated numbered about 160.

13 Jbeta primers and 60 Vbeta primers were used for the PCR. Profiling relied on immunoSEQ multiplex PCR, and the TCRdb table lists in-frame clones only, not all of them. The sample lists a few hundred thousand clones; 60% to 85% were seen once. As for this clone: Its antigen is not known.

The trim removed 0 bases at V and 3 bases at J, leaving 5 bases unmatched. The V gene's germline CDR1 is SGDLS and CDR2 YYNGEE. This CDR3 is 15 amino acids long. J is TRBJ2-7 and V is TRBV9, with 8 bases aligning to TRBD1. The receptor's source is a man aged 40-55 years in good health and CMV-seronegative. The sample was PBMCs. CDR3 in DNA: TGTGCCAGCAGCGTAGCGACAGGGGTAAGCTACGAGCAGTACTTC. Amino acid sequence: CASSVATGVSYEQYF.